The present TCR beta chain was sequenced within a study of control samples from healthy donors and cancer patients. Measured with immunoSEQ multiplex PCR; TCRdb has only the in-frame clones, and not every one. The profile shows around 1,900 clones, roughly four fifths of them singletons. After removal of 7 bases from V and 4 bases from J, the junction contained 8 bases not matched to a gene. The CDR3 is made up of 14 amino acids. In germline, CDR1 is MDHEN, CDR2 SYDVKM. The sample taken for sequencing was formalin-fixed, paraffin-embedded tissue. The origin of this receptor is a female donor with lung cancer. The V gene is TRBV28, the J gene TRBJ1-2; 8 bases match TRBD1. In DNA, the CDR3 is TGTGCCAGCAATAGTGGACAGGGTGGCTATGGCTACACCTTC. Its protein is CASNSGQGGYGYTF.